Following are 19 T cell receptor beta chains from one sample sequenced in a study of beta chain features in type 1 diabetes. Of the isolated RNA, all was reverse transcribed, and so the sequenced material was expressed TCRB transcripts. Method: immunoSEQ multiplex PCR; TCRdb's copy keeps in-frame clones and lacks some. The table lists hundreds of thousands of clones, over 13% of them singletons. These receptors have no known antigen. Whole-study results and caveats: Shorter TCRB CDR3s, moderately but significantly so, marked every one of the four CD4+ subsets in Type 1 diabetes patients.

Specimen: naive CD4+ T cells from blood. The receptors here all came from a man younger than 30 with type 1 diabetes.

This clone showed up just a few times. This CDR3 is CSVTGVGNYGYTF. CDR3 in DNA: TGCAGCGTGACAGGGGTAGGGAACTATGGCTACACCTTC. V and J are TRBV29-1 and TRBJ1-2, with 8 nucleotides matching TRBD1. Germline CDR1 and CDR2: SQVTM and ANQGSEA. Losses at the gene ends were 6 bases for V and 2 bases for J; bases not matched to a gene: 5. The CDR3 has 13 amino acids. The full variable domain, in which reference TRBV29-1 and TRBJ1-2 provide the parts outside the CDR3, is SAVISQKPSRDICQRGTSLTIQCQVDSQVTMMFWYRQQPGQSLTLIATANQGSEATYESGFVIDKFPISRPNLTFSTLTVSNMSPEDSSIYLCSVTGVGNYGYTFGSGTRLTVV.

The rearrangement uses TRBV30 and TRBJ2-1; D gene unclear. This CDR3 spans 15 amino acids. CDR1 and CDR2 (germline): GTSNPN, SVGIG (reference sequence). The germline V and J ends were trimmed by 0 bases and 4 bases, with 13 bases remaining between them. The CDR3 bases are TGTGCCTGGAGTGTTCTAGGAAGTCGATACAATGAGCAGTTCTTC. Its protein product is CAWSVLGSRYNEQFF. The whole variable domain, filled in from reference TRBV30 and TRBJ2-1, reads SQTIHQWPATLVQPVGSPLSLECTVEGTSNPNLYWYRQAAGRGLQLLFYSVGIGQISSEVPQNLSASRPQDRQFILSSKKLLLSDSGFYLCAWSVLGSRYNEQFFGPGTRLTVL.

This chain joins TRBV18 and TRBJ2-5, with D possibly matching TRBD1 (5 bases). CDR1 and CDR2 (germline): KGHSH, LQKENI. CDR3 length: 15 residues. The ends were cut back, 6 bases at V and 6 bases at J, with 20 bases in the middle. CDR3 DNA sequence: TGTGCCAGCTCTCCTACAAGGGCAGGGAAGAAGACCCAGTACTTC. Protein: CASSPTRAGKKTQYF.

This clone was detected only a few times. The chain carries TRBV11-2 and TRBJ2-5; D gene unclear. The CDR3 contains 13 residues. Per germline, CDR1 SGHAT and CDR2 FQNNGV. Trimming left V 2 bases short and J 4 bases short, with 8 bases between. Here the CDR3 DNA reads TGTGCCAGCAGCTTATCCCGTACAGAGACCCAGTACTTC. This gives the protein CASSLSRTETQYF.

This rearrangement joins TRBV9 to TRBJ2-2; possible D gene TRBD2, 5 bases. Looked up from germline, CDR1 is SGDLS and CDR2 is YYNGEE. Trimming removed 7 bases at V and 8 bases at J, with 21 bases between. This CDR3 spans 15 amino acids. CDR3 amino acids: CASGEGPYLAGELFF. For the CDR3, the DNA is TGTGCCAGCGGAGAGGGCCCTTACCTTGCTGGGGAGCTGTTTTTT.

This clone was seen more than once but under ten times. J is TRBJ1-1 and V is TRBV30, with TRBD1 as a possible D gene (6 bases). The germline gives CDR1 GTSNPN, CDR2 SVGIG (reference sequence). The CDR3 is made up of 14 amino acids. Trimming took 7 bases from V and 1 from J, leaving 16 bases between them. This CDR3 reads CASTRAGENTEAFF. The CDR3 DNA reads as TGTGCCTCCACGCGGGCAGGGGAGAACACTGAAGCTTTCTTT.

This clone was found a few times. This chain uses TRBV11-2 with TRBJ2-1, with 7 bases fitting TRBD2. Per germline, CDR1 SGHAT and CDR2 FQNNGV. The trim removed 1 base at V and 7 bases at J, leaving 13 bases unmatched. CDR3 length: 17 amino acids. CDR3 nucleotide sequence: TGTGCCAGCAGCTTAGGCCTCTGGGGAGGGGAACGTAATGAGCAGTTCTTC. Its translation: CASSLGLWGGERNEQFF.

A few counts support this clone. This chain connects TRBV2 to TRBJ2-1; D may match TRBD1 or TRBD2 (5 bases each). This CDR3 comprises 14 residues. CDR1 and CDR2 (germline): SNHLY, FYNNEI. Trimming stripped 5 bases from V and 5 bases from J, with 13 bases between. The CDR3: CASSSGDANNEQFF. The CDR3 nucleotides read TGTGCCAGCAGTTCTGGGGACGCCAACAATGAGCAGTTCTTC. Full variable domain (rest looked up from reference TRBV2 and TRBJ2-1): EPEVTQTPSHQVTQMGQEVILRCVPISNHLYFYWYRQILGQKVEFLVSFYNNEISEKSEIFDDQFSVERPDGSNFTLKIRSTKLEDSAMYFCASSSGDANNEQFFGPGTRLTVL.

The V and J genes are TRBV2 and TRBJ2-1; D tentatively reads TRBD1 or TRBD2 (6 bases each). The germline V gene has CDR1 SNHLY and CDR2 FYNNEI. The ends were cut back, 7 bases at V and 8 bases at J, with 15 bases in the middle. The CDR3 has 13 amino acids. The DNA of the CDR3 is TGTGCCAGCACCGGGGGCCCCTGGGATGAGCAGTTCTTC. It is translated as CASTGGPWDEQFF.

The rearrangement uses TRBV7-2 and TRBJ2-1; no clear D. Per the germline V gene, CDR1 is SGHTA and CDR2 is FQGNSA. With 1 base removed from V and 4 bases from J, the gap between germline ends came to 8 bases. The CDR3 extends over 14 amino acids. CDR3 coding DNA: TGTGCCAGCAGCTTAGGGCACGGATACAATGAGCAGTTCTTC. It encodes CASSLGHGYNEQFF.

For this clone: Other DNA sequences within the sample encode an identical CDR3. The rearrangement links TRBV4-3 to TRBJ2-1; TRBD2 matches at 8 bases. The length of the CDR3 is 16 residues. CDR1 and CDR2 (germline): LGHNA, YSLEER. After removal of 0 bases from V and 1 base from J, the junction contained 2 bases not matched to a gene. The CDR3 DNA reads TGCGCCAGCAGCCAAGATACGGGGGGGTCCTACAATGAGCAGTTCTTC. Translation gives CASSQDTGGSYNEQFF.

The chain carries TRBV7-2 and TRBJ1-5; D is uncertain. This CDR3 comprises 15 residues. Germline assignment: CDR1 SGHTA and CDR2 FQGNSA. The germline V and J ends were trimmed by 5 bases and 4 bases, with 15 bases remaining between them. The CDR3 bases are TGTGCCAGCAGCCCGAGGGCTGGGGAGAATCAGCCCCAGCATTTT. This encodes CASSPRAGENQPQHF. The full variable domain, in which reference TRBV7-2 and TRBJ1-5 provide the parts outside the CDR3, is GAGVSQSPSNKVTEKGKDVELRCDPISGHTALYWYRQSLGQGLEFLIYFQGNSAPDKSGLPSDRFSAERTGGSVSTLTIQRTQQEDSAVYLCASSPRAGENQPQHFGDGTRLSIL.

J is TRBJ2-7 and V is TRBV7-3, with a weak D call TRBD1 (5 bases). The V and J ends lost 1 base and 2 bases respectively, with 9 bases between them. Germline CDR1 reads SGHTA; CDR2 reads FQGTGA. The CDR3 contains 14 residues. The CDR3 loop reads CASSLRSRAYEQYF. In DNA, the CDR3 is TGTGCCAGCAGCTTAAGATCCAGGGCCTACGAGCAGTACTTC.

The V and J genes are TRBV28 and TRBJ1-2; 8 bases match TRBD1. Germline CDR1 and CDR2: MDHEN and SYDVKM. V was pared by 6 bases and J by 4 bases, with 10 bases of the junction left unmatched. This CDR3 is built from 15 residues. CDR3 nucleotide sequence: TGTGCCAGCAGCCCGGACAGGGCAACTACCTATGGCTACACCTTC. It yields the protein CASSPDRATTYGYTF.

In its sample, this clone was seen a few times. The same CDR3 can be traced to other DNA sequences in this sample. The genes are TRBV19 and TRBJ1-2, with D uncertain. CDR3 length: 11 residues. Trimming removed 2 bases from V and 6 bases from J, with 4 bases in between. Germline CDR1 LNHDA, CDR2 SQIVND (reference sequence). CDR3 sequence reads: CASSIWDGYTF. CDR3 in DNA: TGTGCCAGTAGTATATGGGATGGCTACACCTTC.

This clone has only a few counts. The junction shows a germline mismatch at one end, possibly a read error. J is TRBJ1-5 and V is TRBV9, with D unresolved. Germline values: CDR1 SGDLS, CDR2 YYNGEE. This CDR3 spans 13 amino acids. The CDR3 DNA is TGTGCCAGCAGCGTAGATAGCCATCAGCCCCAGCATTTT. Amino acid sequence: CASSVDSHQPQHF.

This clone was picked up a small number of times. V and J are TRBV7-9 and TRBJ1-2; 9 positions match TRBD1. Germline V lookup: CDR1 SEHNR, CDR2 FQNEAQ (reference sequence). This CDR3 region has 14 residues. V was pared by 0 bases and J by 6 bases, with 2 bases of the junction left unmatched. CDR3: CASSLAGTGHGYTF. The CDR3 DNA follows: TGTGCCAGCAGCTTAGCCGGGACAGGGCATGGCTACACCTTC.

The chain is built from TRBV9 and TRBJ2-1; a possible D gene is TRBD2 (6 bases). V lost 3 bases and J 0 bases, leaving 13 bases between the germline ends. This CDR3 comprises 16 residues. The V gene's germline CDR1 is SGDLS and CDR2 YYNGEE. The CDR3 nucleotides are TGTGCCAGCAGCGCAAGCCCTAGCGCCTCCTACAATGAGCAGTTCTTC. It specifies CASSASPSASYNEQFF.

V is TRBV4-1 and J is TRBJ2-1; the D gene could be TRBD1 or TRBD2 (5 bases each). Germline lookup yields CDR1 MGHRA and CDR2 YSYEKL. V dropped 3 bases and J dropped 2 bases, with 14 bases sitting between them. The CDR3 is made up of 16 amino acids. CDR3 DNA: TGCGCCAGCAGCCAGGGCTTGGGACGAACCTACAATGAGCAGTTCTTC. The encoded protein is CASSQGLGRTYNEQFF.